This record looks at one T cell receptor (beta chain) sequence and its context. The V and J ends lost 4 bases and 0 bases respectively, with 11 bases between them. CDR3 length equals 15 residues. Germline CDR1 WNHNN, CDR2 SYGVQD (reference sequence). The sample comes from a study of OX40 agonist ivuxolimab in advanced cancers. Study summary: Patients got intravenous ivuxolimab at 0.01 to 10 mg/kg every 2 weeks. Patients were around 83% male with ages roughly 23 to 79, mean around 61.

This table comes from immunoSEQ multiplex PCR, and its TCRdb copy is limited to in-frame clones, with some not included. This sample yields 60,000 to 90,000 clones, of which more than 75% are seen a single time; 6.2% belongs to the top ten. The chain links TRBV10-1 to TRBJ2-3; D call uncertain. This sequence originates from an adult with an advanced solid tumor such as melanoma, head and neck, liver or kidney cancer. The sample was CD4+ or CD8+ T cells sorted from blood, taken in a trial of the OX40 agonist ivuxolimab. The CDR3 bases are TGCGCCAGCAGTGCCGACGGCTTAAGCACAGATACGCAGTATTTT. Encoded protein: CASSADGLSTDTQYF.